The entry below gives a single TCR beta chain sequence along with its context. The antigen is unknown. The data were obtained in a study of T cell repertoires in cytomegalovirus infection. For the study at large: CMV epitopes, recently identified HLA-C-restricted and well-studied HLA-B-restricted, were used.

Overall study results and limits: HLA-C-restricted TCR beta clonotypes specific for CMV led the ex vivo response.

The CDR3 spans 11 residues. The germline CDR1 and CDR2 sequences are SGHNT and YYREEE (reference sequence). Trimming took off 4 bases at V and 7 bases at J, with 8 bases between the two ends. TCRdb reprocessed the reads with MiXCR, giving one entry per CDR3 protein. The table shows 800,000 to 950,000 distinct CDR3 sequences, with over 25% occurring only once. The chain joins TRBV5-4 to TRBJ1-2; the D is unclear. The source of this sequence is a human donor in good health (CMV status not recorded). Some clones in this sample may be carry-over from other donors' samples. The sample here was cultured CD8+ T cells from PBMCs, taken from culture after CMV antigen stimulation. CDR3 sequence reads: CASSEEFGYTF. DNA of the CDR3: TGTGCCAGCAGCGAGGAGTTTGGCTACACCTTC.